Following are 24 T cell receptor beta chains from one sample sequenced in a study of blood T cell repertoires in COVID-19. The data were produced by immunoSEQ multiplex PCR, yet TCRdb's version contains in-frame clones alone and is incomplete. Here the sample spans some 74,000 clones, 70% to 90% being singletons. The sample was peripheral blood. Source of these receptors: a woman of 80 years or more with active or convalescent COVID-19.

J is TRBJ2-7 and V is TRBV11-2; 7 nucleotides align to TRBD1. The CDR3 is 17 residues long. Per the germline V gene, CDR1 is SGHAT and CDR2 is FQNNGV. Trimming removed 3 bases from V and 1 base from J; junction bases left unmatched: 12. The CDR3 region is CASSLRLLRDSSYEQYF. In DNA, the CDR3 is TGTGCCAGCAGCTTGAGACTGCTCCGGGACAGTTCCTACGAGCAGTACTTC.

The chain links TRBV7-9 to TRBJ2-1; a possible D gene is TRBD1 (5 bases). The V and J ends lost 1 base and 5 bases respectively, with 9 bases between them. The CDR3 runs 14 residues. From germline, CDR1 is SEHNR and CDR2 FQNEAQ (reference sequence). The CDR3 loop is CASSLDRNDNEQFF. The CDR3 DNA reads as TGTGCCAGCAGCTTAGACAGGAACGACAATGAGCAGTTCTTC.

The CDR3 nucleotides read TGTGCCAGCAGCCAAGGACAGGGGGTAGAGACCCAGTACTTC. This encodes CASSQGQGVETQYF. The rearrangement links TRBV4-2 to TRBJ2-5; TRBD1 matches 9 bases. The CDR3 is 14 amino acids. From germline, CDR1 is LGHNA and CDR2 YNFKEQ. The V segment lost 1 base and the J segment 4 bases; nucleotides outside the gene matches: 1.

This chain uses TRBV12-3 or TRBV12-4 with TRBJ2-1; D is ambiguous. The V end was cut by 3 bases, the J end by 4 bases, with 7 bases between. The CDR3 sequence is 13 residues long. The chain's CDR3 is CASSFWPYNEQFF. In DNA, the CDR3 is TGTGCCAGCAGTTTCTGGCCGTACAATGAGCAGTTCTTC.

This chain uses TRBV28 with TRBJ1-1, with D hard to call. The CDR3 runs to 11 residues. The germline V gene encodes CDR1 MDHEN and CDR2 SYDVKM. V was pared by 4 bases and J by 6 bases, with 6 bases between. The CDR3 nucleotides are TGTGCCAGCAGTTCCGTAGCTGAAGCTTTCTTT. Translation: CASSSVAEAFF.

This clone was observed once. The V gene is TRBV5-8, the J gene TRBJ2-1; no clear D gene. With 0 bases removed from V and 9 bases from J, the gap between germline ends came to 19 bases. CDR3 length: 16 residues. Germline CDR1 is SGHTS and CDR2 is YDEGEE. The CDR3 bases are TGTGCCAGCAGCTTGGGTTCGTTGTTTCCCCCCGTTGAGCAGTTCTTC. It codes for CASSLGSLFPPVEQFF.

The rearrangement joins TRBV28 to TRBJ2-1; no clear D gene. The CDR3 is 12 residues long. From germline, CDR1 is MDHEN and CDR2 SYDVKM. The germline V and J ends were trimmed by 1 base and 7 bases, with 5 bases remaining between them. The CDR3 bases are TGTGCCAGCAGTTTATCGGTAAATGAGCAGTTCTTC. Protein: CASSLSVNEQFF.

Only one count was recorded for this clone. The chain recombines TRBV4-1 with TRBJ2-2, with 8 bases aligning to TRBD1. Germline CDR1 and CDR2: MGHRA and YSYEKL. Germline trimming cut 2 bases from V and 5 bases from J; bases unmatched to any gene: 7. The CDR3 is made up of 16 amino acids. The CDR3 loop reads CASSQWQGAGTGELFF. In nucleotides, the CDR3 is TGCGCCAGCAGCCAATGGCAGGGGGCGGGAACCGGGGAGCTGTTTTTT.

This clone came up once. V is TRBV6-5 and J is TRBJ2-3; TRBD2 is a possible D gene (5 bases). This CDR3 spans 14 amino acids. Per the germline V gene, CDR1 is MNHEY and CDR2 is SVGAGI. V lost 2 bases, J lost 2 bases, and 8 bases lay in between. The CDR3 is CASSYSGLTDTQYF. DNA for the CDR3: TGTGCCAGCAGTTACAGCGGTCTCACAGATACGCAGTATTTT.

CDR3 nucleotide sequence: TGTGCCAGTAGTACCCGGACAGGGCCAGATACGCAGTATTTT. The encoded protein is CASSTRTGPDTQYF. The chain carries TRBV19 and TRBJ2-3; 8 bases line up with TRBD1. CDR3 length: 14 amino acids. V lost 4 bases, J lost 4 bases, and 4 bases stayed unmatched. CDR1 and CDR2 (germline): LNHDA, SQIVND (reference sequence).

The chain uses TRBV19 and TRBJ1-2, with TRBD1 matching 8 bases. The CDR3 has 14 amino acids. Germline-derived CDR1 and CDR2 are LNHDA and SQIVND (reference sequence). V shed 3 bases and J 8 bases; nucleotides not matched to a gene: 8. The CDR3 bases are TGTGCCAGTAGTATGAGGACAGGGCTAAAAGGCTACACCTTC. Translation: CASSMRTGLKGYTF.

The rearrangement joins TRBV10-2 to TRBJ1-6; D remains ambiguous. Germline loops: CDR1 WSHSY, CDR2 SAAADI. The CDR3 spans 15 residues. The germline V and J ends were trimmed by 0 bases and 7 bases, with 10 bases remaining between them. The CDR3 here is CASSESVTGNSPLHF. The CDR3 region has the DNA TGCGCCAGCAGTGAGTCGGTTACGGGGAATTCACCCCTCCACTTT.

The gene calls are TRBV28 and TRBJ2-7; D not resolved. Trimming shortened V by 6 bases and J by 0 bases, and 9 bases separated the two germline ends. This CDR3 spans 13 amino acids. Per the germline V gene, CDR1 is MDHEN and CDR2 is SYDVKM. The CDR3 is CASRSGYSYEQYF. The CDR3 DNA is TGTGCCAGCAGATCAGGATACTCCTACGAGCAGTACTTC.

In DNA, the CDR3 is TGTGCCAGCAGCTTATACCCGGAGGGGGCTTTTCGGTACGAGCAGTACTTC. Its translation: CASSLYPEGAFRYEQYF. The genes are TRBV7-8 and TRBJ2-7; TRBD1 might be the D (7 bases). The germline V gene encodes CDR1 SGHVS and CDR2 FQNEAQ. The CDR3 is made up of 17 amino acids. Trimming took off 2 bases at V and 4 bases at J, with 21 bases between the two ends.

This clone was seen only once. This chain joins TRBV4-2 and TRBJ2-5; perhaps TRBD2 as D (5 bases). CDR3 length equals 16 residues. The ends were cut back, 3 bases at V and 2 bases at J, with 16 bases in the middle. Germline V gene lookup returns CDR1 LGHNA and CDR2 YNFKEQ. CDR3 in amino acids: CASSQDGSGAQETQYF. CDR3 bases: TGTGCCAGCAGCCAGGATGGAAGCGGAGCTCAAGAGACCCAGTACTTC.

V usage is TRBV9 and J usage is TRBJ1-3; D ambiguous. The V gene's germline CDR1 is SGDLS and CDR2 YYNGEE. This CDR3 contains 15 residues. The V gene lost 0 bases and the J gene lost 0 bases, with 7 bases spanning the gap. CDR3 sequence: CASSVAASSGNTIYF. CDR3 nucleotides: TGTGCCAGCAGCGTAGCGGCTAGCTCTGGAAACACCATATATTTT.

The V gene is TRBV3-1 (or the pseudogene TRBV3-2), the J gene TRBJ2-1; D remains ambiguous. Germline V gene lookup returns CDR1 LGHDT and CDR2 YNNKEL (reference sequence). Trimming removed 4 bases from V and 6 bases from J, with 13 bases in between. CDR3 length: 14 residues. This CDR3 is CASSRVETVNEQFF. CDR3 nucleotide sequence: TGTGCCAGCAGCCGAGTTGAGACTGTCAATGAGCAGTTCTTC.

The V and J genes are TRBV3-1 (or the pseudogene TRBV3-2) and TRBJ1-1, with D unresolved. The CDR3 consists of 14 residues. V was pared by 4 bases and J by 1 base, with 10 bases between. Germline CDR1 LGHDT, CDR2 YNNKEL (reference sequence). CDR3 amino acids: CASSLTMGNTEAFF. CDR3 nucleotides: TGTGCCAGCAGCCTAACTATGGGGAACACTGAAGCTTTCTTT.

The chain recombines TRBV12-5 with TRBJ2-2, with D tentatively TRBD2 (6 bases). V lost 4 bases to trimming and J lost 4 bases, with 16 bases between them. The CDR3 totals 16 residues. Germline V gives CDR1 LGHNT, CDR2 FRNRAP. In DNA form, the CDR3 reads TGTGCTAGTGGTTGGACTACCGACTCTATCACCGGGGAGCTGTTTTTT. Translation gives CASGWTTDSITGELFF.

By share, this clone ranks as medium-sized. The chain is built from TRBV27 and TRBJ2-7; 7 bases line up with TRBD1. CDR1 MNHEY and CDR2 SMNVEV come from the germline V gene (reference sequence). V lost 5 bases and J lost 1; bases outside the gene matches: 14. This CDR3 has 17 amino acids. For the CDR3, the DNA is TGTGCCAGCAGTCCCTCAACCGGGACAGCTAATTCCTACGAGCAGTACTTC. Translating gives CASSPSTGTANSYEQYF.

The V and J genes are TRBV3-1 (or the pseudogene TRBV3-2) and TRBJ2-7; D gene unclear. Germline V CDR1 and CDR2: LGHDT, YNNKEL (reference sequence). The CDR3 has 13 residues. The ends were cut back, 4 bases at V and 1 base at J, with 8 bases in the middle. The CDR3 DNA reads TGTGCCAGCAGCCGGGCCCGGTCCTACGAGCAGTACTTC. This encodes CASSRARSYEQYF.

The chain couples TRBV5-1 to TRBJ2-7, with TRBD2 as a possible D gene (6 bases). Between the trimmed V and J ends, which lost 4 bases and 1 base, there was a span of 18 bases. The CDR3 has 16 residues. Germline-derived CDR1 and CDR2 are SGHRS and YFSETQ. This CDR3 reads CASSPVGVGGSYEQYF. CDR3 coding DNA: TGCGCCAGCAGCCCGGTAGGGGTGGGGGGTTCCTACGAGCAGTACTTC.

The chain combines TRBV11-3 with TRBJ1-1; the D gene is possibly TRBD1 (6 bases). V dropped 4 bases and J dropped 9 bases, with 15 bases sitting between them. Germline V gene data show CDR1 as SGHNT and CDR2 as YENEEA. The CDR3 covers 13 residues. The CDR3: CASSSGQRSKAFF. CDR3 nucleotide sequence: TGTGCCAGCAGCTCTGGACAGCGGTCCAAAGCTTTCTTT.

Concerning this clone itself: The sample carries other DNA sequences with the same CDR3. The chain has TRBV5-4 and TRBJ2-3; TRBD2 agrees at 10 bases. V shed 2 bases, J shed 3 bases, and the junction held 0 bases outside the gene matches. The CDR3 is 14 amino acids. Germline V gene sequence: CDR1 SGHNT, CDR2 YYREEE (reference sequence). The CDR3 protein is CASSFSGGTDTQYF. The CDR3 bases are TGTGCCAGCAGCTTTAGCGGGGGGACAGATACGCAGTATTTT.